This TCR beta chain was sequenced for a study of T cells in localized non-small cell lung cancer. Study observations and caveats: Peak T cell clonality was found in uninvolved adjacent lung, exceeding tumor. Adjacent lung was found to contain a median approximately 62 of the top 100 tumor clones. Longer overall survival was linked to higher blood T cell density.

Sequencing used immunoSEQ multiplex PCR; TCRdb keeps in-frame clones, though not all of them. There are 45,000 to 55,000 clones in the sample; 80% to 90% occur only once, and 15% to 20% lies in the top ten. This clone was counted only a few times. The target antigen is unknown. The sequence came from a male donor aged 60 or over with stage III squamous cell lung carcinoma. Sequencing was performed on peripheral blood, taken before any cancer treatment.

The CDR3 region has the DNA TGTGCCAGCAGTGGATCCGGGGGGAATGAGCAGTTCTTC. Its translation: CASSGSGGNEQFF. This rearrangement joins TRBV2 to TRBJ2-1, with 7 bases fitting TRBD2. V dropped 4 bases and J dropped 7; count of bases not matched to a gene: 4. CDR1 is SNHLY and CDR2 is FYNNEI in the germline V gene. CDR3 size: 13 residues.